The sequence of this T cell receptor beta chain was determined in a study of T cell responses to AZD1222 COVID-19 vaccine. Generated by immunoSEQ multiplex PCR, the TCRdb table keeps only in-frame clones and is missing some. Seen here are fewer than 200,000 clones, approximately 88% observed once, and the top ten hold 1.5% to 2%. The ends lost 0 bases at V and 7 bases at J; junction bases unmatched: 8. The CDR3 has 16 amino acids. Germline CDR1 reads SGHRS; CDR2 reads YFSETQ. This sample comprised peripheral blood, obtained on day 0 of AZD1222 vaccination. This TCR came from an adult in good health. The chain combines TRBV5-1 with TRBJ2-1; 9 bases match TRBD1. CDR3 sequence reads: CASSLGGQGGNNEQFF. In DNA, the CDR3 is TGCGCCAGCAGCTTGGGGGGACAGGGTGGTAATAATGAGCAGTTCTTC.